A single sample is the source of the 20 T cell receptor beta chains below, sequenced in a study of PD-1 blockade in mismatch repair-deficient tumors (dated by TCRdb to 2016 to 2017). Library prep was done by the immunoSEQ multiplex PCR assay. TCRdb re-hosts the immuneACCESS table, in-frame sequences only. Its copies lack some clones; in the studies checked, an unresolved V gene accounts for under half of them, and the cause for the rest is not known. In all, the sample holds 15,000 or so clones, and around 82% of those were seen once. Of the sample, 3.4% falls within the top ten clones. The sample in question was PBMCs, obtained 4 weeks after starting pembrolizumab. The receptors stem from an adult with mismatch repair-deficient cancer.

In the case of this clone: Within the sample, other DNA sequences also encode this same CDR3. CDR3 sequence reads: CASSLTGGDTEAFF. CDR3 DNA: TGTGCCAGCAGCTTAACCGGGGGAGACACTGAAGCTTTCTTT. The chain links TRBV7-3 to TRBJ1-1; tentatively, D is TRBD1 (5 bases). The V gene lost 0 bases and the J gene lost 3 bases, with 8 bases spanning the gap. CDR3 length: 14 amino acids. In germline, CDR1 is SGHTA, CDR2 FQGTGA.

V usage is TRBV4-1 and J usage is TRBJ1-5, with D perhaps matching TRBD1 (5 bases). This CDR3 is 17 amino acids long. The V and J ends lost 3 bases and 0 bases respectively, with 15 bases between them. Looked up from germline, CDR1 is MGHRA and CDR2 is YSYEKL. The CDR3 protein is CASSQGVAGDSNQPQHF. The CDR3, as DNA: TGCGCCAGCAGCCAGGGGGTGGCGGGGGATAGCAATCAGCCCCAGCATTTT.

V gene TRBV5-1 combines with J gene TRBJ1-6; 8 bases align to TRBD1. Germline loops: CDR1 SGHRS, CDR2 YFSETQ. J gave up 1 base and V 2 bases, and 5 bases lay outside the gene matches. CDR3 length: 17 amino acids. The CDR3 region has the DNA TGCGCCAGCAGCTTCAGGGGGCTAGAGTCCTATAATTCACCCCTCCACTTT. Protein sequence: CASSFRGLESYNSPLHF.

This rearrangement joins TRBV6-6 to TRBJ1-1; D unclear. Germline V gene sequence: CDR1 MNHNY, CDR2 SVGAGI (reference sequence). The CDR3 consists of 14 residues. V was clipped by 2 bases and J by 8 bases, with 15 bases between them. The CDR3 region is CASSYGQAGTEAFF. The CDR3, as DNA: TGTGCCAGCAGTTACGGTCAGGCGGGTACCGAAGCTTTCTTT.

The chain recombines TRBV18 with TRBJ2-1; D is undetermined. The CDR3 is 16 amino acids. Trimming removed 4 bases from V and 2 bases from J, with 15 bases in between. Germline V gives CDR1 KGHSH, CDR2 LQKENI. CDR3 in DNA: TGTGCCAGCTCACAGACTCCTTTGGCACCCTACAATGAGCAGTTCTTC. Translated, it gives CASSQTPLAPYNEQFF.

The rearrangement links TRBV10-3 to TRBJ2-1; 12 nucleotides match TRBD1. CDR1 and CDR2 from the germline V gene are ENHRY and SYGVKD. The CDR3 contains 13 residues. V lost 9 bases and J lost 6; bases outside the gene matches: 3. The CDR3 sequence is CAMGQGAPNEQFF. The CDR3 region has the DNA TGTGCCATGGGACAGGGGGCGCCCAATGAGCAGTTCTTC.

The chain links TRBV5-1 to TRBJ1-1; D might be TRBD1 (5 bases). CDR3 length: 14 residues. V lost 4 bases to trimming and J lost 0 bases, with 10 bases between them. Per the germline V gene, CDR1 is SGHRS and CDR2 is YFSETQ. For the CDR3, the DNA is TGCGCCAGCAGCGGGGAGGGACTGAACACTGAAGCTTTCTTT. The encoded protein is CASSGEGLNTEAFF.

The V call is TRBV19, the J call TRBJ2-4; tentative D call: TRBD1 (6 bases). Germline values: CDR1 LNHDA, CDR2 SQIVND (reference sequence). The CDR3 sequence is 15 residues long. The V end was cut by 5 bases, the J end by 1 base, with 12 bases between. For the CDR3, the DNA is TGTGCCAGTAGTCCCACAGGGTTTGCCAAAAACATTCAGTACTTC. Translated, it gives CASSPTGFAKNIQYF.

The chain joins TRBV7-3 to TRBJ2-1; 7 bases fit TRBD2. In germline, CDR1 is SGHTA, CDR2 FQGTGA. The CDR3 length is 15 residues. Trimming at V came to 3 bases and at J to 7 bases, leaving 9 bases not matched to a gene. The CDR3 loop reads CASSFSGGSGNEQFF. CDR3 bases: TGTGCCAGCAGCTTTTCCGGCGGGAGCGGTAATGAGCAGTTCTTC.

The chain employs TRBV7-3 and TRBJ2-1, with a weak D call TRBD2 (6 bases). The germline CDR1 and CDR2 sequences are SGHTA and FQGTGA. Between the trimmed V and J ends, which lost 5 bases and 0 bases, there was a span of 20 bases. The CDR3 has 18 residues. CDR3 nucleotides: TGTGCCAGCAGCACTAGCCCCAGGTCCGCCGACTCCTACAATGAGCAGTTCTTC. Its translation: CASSTSPRSADSYNEQFF.

J is TRBJ1-1 and V is TRBV18; 7 bases match TRBD1. There are 13 residues in the CDR3. CDR1 KGHSH and CDR2 LQKENI come from the germline V gene. V trimming: 6 bases; J trimming: 4 bases; junction bases outside the gene matches: 5. The chain's CDR3 is CASSLDRVTEAFF. CDR3 coding DNA: TGTGCCAGCTCCCTTGACAGGGTCACTGAAGCTTTCTTT.

The chain employs TRBV7-9 and TRBJ1-4; 10 bases align to TRBD1. The CDR3 length is 13 residues. Trimming took 8 bases from V and 7 from J; bases not matched to a gene: 4. Germline CDR1 and CDR2: SEHNR and FQNEAQ (reference sequence). Here the CDR3 DNA reads TGTGCCAGCCGAGGGACAGGGGCTGAAAAACTGTTTTTT. It yields the protein CASRGTGAEKLFF. The whole variable domain, filled in from reference TRBV7-9 and TRBJ1-4, reads DTGVSQNPRHKITKRGQNVTFRCDPISEHNRLYWYRQTLGQGPEFLTYFQNEAQLEKSRLLSDRFSAERPKGSFSTLEIQRTEQGDSAMYLCASRGTGAEKLFFGSGTQLSVL.

This chain uses TRBV5-1 with TRBJ2-3; 15 positions match TRBD2. The CDR3 spans 15 residues. V was pared by 7 bases and J by 5 bases, with 5 bases of the junction left unmatched. CDR1 and CDR2 from the germline V gene are SGHRS and YFSETQ. The CDR3 nucleotides read TGCGCCAGCTGGGGACTAGCGGGAGGACTAGATACGCAGTATTTT. Amino acids: CASWGLAGGLDTQYF.

The chain employs TRBV18 and TRBJ2-1; possible D gene TRBD1, 5 bases. CDR1 and CDR2 from the germline V gene are KGHSH and LQKENI. CDR3 size: 16 residues. The ends were cut back, 0 bases at V and 2 bases at J, with 11 bases in the middle. This chain's CDR3 is CASSPPQGLAYNEQFF. The CDR3 nucleotides read TGTGCCAGCTCACCACCCCAGGGCCTGGCCTACAATGAGCAGTTCTTC.

This clone showed up just once. This chain links TRBV10-3 with TRBJ2-2; 10 bases fit TRBD2. The junction had 12 bases not matched to a gene; V was cut back by 10 bases and J by 4 bases. Germline V gene lookup returns CDR1 ENHRY and CDR2 SYGVKD. The CDR3 runs 16 residues. CDR3 nucleotide sequence: TGTGCCAACTATTCCGGGACTAGCGTGCCCACCGGGGAGCTGTTTTTT. This gives the protein CANYSGTSVPTGELFF.

This clone was recorded once. The chain is built from TRBV9 and TRBJ2-7; D not resolved. Germline CDR1 and CDR2: SGDLS and YYNGEE. There are 12 residues in the CDR3. V shed 0 bases and J shed 3 bases, with 4 bases lying between them. The CDR3 nucleotides read TGTGCCAGCAGCGTAGATCGCTACGAGCAGTACTTC. Amino acid sequence: CASSVDRYEQYF. The variable domain in full, completed from reference TRBV9 and TRBJ2-7, reads DSGVTQTPKHLITATGQRVTLRCSPRSGDLSVYWYQQSLDQGLQFLIQYYNGEERAKGNILERFSAQQFPDLHSELNLSSLELGDSALYFCASSVDRYEQYFGPGTRLTVT.

V and J are TRBV11-3 and TRBJ1-2; 8 bases agree with TRBD1. This CDR3 spans 14 amino acids. J lost 6 bases, V lost 5 bases, and 8 bases had no gene match. Per the germline V gene, CDR1 is SGHNT and CDR2 is YENEEA. The CDR3 loop reads CASSPRTGSNGYTF. The DNA of the CDR3 is TGTGCCAGCAGCCCCCGGACAGGGTCTAATGGCTACACCTTC.

The sample holds one count of this clone. CDR3 coding DNA: TGTGCCAGCAGTGGGGACAGGGCCCCAGAAGCTTTCTTT. Amino acids: CASSGDRAPEAFF. This chain links TRBV2 with TRBJ1-1; the match to TRBD1 covers 9 bases. The ends lost 4 bases at V and 8 bases at J; junction bases unmatched: 5. The V gene's germline CDR1 is SNHLY and CDR2 FYNNEI. The CDR3 is 13 residues long.

V is TRBV5-6 and J is TRBJ2-1, with 8 bases that match TRBD1. The V gene end was trimmed by 1 base and the J gene end by 8 bases; junction bases not matched to a gene: 8. CDR3 size: 15 residues. Per germline, CDR1 SGHDT and CDR2 YYEEEE. CDR3 sequence reads: CASSLIGQGAYEQFF. The CDR3 nucleotides read TGTGCCAGCAGCTTGATAGGACAGGGCGCTTATGAGCAGTTCTTC.

This chain connects TRBV28 to TRBJ1-2; TRBD1 is a possible D gene (5 bases). The germline V gene encodes CDR1 MDHEN and CDR2 SYDVKM. CDR3 size: 17 residues. V was trimmed by 4 bases and J by 2 bases, leaving 20 bases between them. The CDR3 coding sequence is TGTGCCAGCAGTTCTGGGCGTTTTAGGGGCGAAAACTATGGCTACACCTTC. Translated: CASSSGRFRGENYGYTF.